The source of this T cell receptor beta chain is a study of blood T cell repertoires in COVID-19. TCRdb's copy holds only in-frame clones and misses some; the assay was immunoSEQ multiplex PCR. The data hold 150,000 to 190,000 clones, with over 60% observed a single time. CDR1 MGHDK and CDR2 SYGVNS come from the germline V gene. The CDR3 is 16 amino acids. The J segment lost 2 bases and the V segment lost 2 bases, leaving 3 bases of the junction unmatched. This TCR came from a woman of 80 years or more with acute or convalescent COVID-19. The V gene is TRBV25-1, the J gene TRBJ1-3; 10 bases line up with TRBD1. What was sequenced was peripheral blood. The CDR3 reads CASSERGTGAGNTIYF. The CDR3 DNA sequence: TGTGCCAGCAGTGAACGGGGGACAGGGGCTGGAAACACCATATATTTT.